The 3 T cell receptor beta chains listed next were all sequenced from one sample in a study of CD4 T cells in relation to SARS-CoV-2 and coronaviruses. Only in-frame clones appear in the TCRdb table, and some are missing; sequencing was by immunoSEQ multiplex PCR. Among 30,000 to 45,000 clones listed, approximately 90% were seen once. The sample comprised memory CD4+ T cells from PBMCs. Source of these receptors: an adult with COVID-19.

The chain links TRBV5-1 to TRBJ2-1, with 7 bases lining up with TRBD1. Looked up from germline, CDR1 is SGHRS and CDR2 is YFSETQ. V lost 3 bases and J lost 7; bases outside the gene matches: 7. The CDR3 totals 14 residues. The CDR3 DNA is TGCGCCAGCAGCTCTCCCGGACAGGCTAATGAGCAGTTCTTC. Encoded protein: CASSSPGQANEQFF.

The chain joins TRBV6-5 to TRBJ1-2; weak D call: TRBD1 (6 bases). The CDR3 length is 12 residues. CDR1 and CDR2 (germline): MNHEY, SVGAGI. Trimming cost V 6 bases and J 6 bases, with 11 bases left between them. The CDR3 region has the DNA TGTGCCAGCAGACCCGGACAGAATGGCTACACCTTC. It encodes CASRPGQNGYTF.

The chain combines TRBV5-1 with TRBJ2-2; possible D gene TRBD2, 5 bases. V lost 0 bases and J 8 bases, leaving 11 bases between the germline ends. The CDR3 runs 14 residues. Germline CDR1 is SGHRS and CDR2 is YFSETQ. The CDR3 DNA is TGCGCCAGCAGCTTGGTCGGGGTTCTTGGGGAGCTGTTTTTT. Translating it yields CASSLVGVLGELFF.